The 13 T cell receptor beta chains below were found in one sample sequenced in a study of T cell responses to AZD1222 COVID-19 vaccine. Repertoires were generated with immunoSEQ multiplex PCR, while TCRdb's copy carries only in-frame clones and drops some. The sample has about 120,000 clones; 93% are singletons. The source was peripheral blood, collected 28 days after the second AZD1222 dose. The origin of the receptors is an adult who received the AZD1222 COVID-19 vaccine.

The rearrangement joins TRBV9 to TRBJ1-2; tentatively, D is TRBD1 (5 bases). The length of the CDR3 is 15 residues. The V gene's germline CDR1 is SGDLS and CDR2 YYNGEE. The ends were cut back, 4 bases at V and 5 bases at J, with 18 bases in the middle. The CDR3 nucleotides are TGTGCCAGCAGCCCCAGTGTGAGGGAGGGGTATGGCTACACCTTC. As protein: CASSPSVREGYGYTF.

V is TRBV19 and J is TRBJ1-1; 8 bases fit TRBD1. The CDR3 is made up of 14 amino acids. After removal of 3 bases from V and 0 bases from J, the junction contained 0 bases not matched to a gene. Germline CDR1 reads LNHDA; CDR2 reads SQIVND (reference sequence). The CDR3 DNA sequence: TGTGCCAGTAGTATGGACAGGGTGAACACTGAAGCTTTCTTT. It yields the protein CASSMDRVNTEAFF.

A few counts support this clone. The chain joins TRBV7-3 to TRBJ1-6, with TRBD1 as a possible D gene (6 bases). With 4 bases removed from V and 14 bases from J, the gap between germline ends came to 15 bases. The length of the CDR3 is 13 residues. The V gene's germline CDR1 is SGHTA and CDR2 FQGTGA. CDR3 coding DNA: TGTGCCAGCAGCTACAAGGCGAGGGGGTCCCTCCACTTT. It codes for CASSYKARGSLHF.

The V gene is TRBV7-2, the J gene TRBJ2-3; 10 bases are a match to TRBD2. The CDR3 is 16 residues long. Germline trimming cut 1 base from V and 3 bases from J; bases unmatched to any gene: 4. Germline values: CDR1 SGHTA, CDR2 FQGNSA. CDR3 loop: CASSLVGAGGTDTQYF. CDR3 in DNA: TGTGCCAGCAGCTTAGTTGGAGCGGGGGGGACAGATACGCAGTATTTT.

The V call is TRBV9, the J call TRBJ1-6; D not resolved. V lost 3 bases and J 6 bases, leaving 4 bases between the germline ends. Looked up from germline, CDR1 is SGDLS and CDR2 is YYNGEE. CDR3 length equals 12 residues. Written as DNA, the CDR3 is TGTGCCAGCAGCGCCCTTAATTCACCCCTCCACTTT. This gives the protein CASSALNSPLHF.

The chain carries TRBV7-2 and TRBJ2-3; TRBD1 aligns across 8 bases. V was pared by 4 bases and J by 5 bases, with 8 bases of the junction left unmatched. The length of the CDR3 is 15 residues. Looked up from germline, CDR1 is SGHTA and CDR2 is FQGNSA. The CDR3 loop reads CASSYGQGTGDTQYF. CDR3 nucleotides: TGTGCCAGCAGCTACGGACAGGGTACGGGAGATACGCAGTATTTT.

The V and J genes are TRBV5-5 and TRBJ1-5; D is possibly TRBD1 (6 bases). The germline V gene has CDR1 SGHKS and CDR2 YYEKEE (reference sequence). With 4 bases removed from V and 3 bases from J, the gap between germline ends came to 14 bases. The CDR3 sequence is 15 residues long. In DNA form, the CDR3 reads TGTGCCAGCAGCCAAACAGGGATGCTCAATCAGCCCCAGCATTTT. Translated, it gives CASSQTGMLNQPQHF.

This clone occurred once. This CDR3 reads CASSRRLAGGRDTQYF. Written as DNA, the CDR3 is TGTGCCAGCAGCAGGAGACTAGCGGGGGGGAGAGATACGCAGTATTTT. This rearrangement joins TRBV5-6 to TRBJ2-3; TRBD2 matches at 14 bases. V gave up 4 bases and J gave up 5 bases; unmatched junction bases: 6. CDR1 is SGHDT and CDR2 is YYEEEE in the germline V gene. This CDR3 spans 16 amino acids. Full variable domain (rest looked up from reference TRBV5-6 and TRBJ2-3): DAGVTQSPTHLIKTRGQQVTLRCSPKSGHDTVSWYQQALGQGPQFIFQYYEEEERQRGNFPDRFSGHQFPNYSSELNVNALLLGDSALYLCASSRRLAGGRDTQYFGPGTRLTVL.

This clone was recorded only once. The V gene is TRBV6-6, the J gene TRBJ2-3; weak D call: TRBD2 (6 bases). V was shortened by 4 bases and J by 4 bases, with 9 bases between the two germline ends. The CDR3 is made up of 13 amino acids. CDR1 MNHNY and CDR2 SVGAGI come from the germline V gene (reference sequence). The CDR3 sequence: CASSSRGPDTQYF. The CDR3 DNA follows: TGTGCCAGCAGTTCGCGGGGTCCAGATACGCAGTATTTT.

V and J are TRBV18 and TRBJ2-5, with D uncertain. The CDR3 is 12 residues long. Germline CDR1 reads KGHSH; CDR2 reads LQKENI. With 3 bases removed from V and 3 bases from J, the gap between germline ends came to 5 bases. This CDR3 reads CASSPSKETQYF. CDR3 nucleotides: TGTGCCAGCTCACCTTCTAAAGAGACCCAGTACTTC.

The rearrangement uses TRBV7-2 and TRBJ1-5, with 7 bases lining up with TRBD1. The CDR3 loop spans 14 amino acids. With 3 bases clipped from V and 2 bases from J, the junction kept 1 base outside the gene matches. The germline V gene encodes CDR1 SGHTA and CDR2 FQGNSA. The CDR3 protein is CASSFGQGNQPQHF. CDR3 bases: TGTGCCAGCAGCTTCGGACAGGGCAATCAGCCCCAGCATTTT.

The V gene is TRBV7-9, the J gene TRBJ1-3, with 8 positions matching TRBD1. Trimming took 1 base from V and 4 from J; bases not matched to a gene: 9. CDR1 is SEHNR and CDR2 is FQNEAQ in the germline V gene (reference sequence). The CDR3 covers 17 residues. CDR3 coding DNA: TGTGCCAGCAGCTTAGGGATTCTACAGGGGGAAGGAAACACCATATATTTT. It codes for CASSLGILQGEGNTIYF.

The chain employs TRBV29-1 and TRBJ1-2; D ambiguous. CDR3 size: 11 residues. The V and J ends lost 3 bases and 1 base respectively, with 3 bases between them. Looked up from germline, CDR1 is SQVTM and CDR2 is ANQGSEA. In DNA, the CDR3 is TGCAGCGTTGAGAATAACTATGGCTACACCTTC. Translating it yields CSVENNYGYTF.